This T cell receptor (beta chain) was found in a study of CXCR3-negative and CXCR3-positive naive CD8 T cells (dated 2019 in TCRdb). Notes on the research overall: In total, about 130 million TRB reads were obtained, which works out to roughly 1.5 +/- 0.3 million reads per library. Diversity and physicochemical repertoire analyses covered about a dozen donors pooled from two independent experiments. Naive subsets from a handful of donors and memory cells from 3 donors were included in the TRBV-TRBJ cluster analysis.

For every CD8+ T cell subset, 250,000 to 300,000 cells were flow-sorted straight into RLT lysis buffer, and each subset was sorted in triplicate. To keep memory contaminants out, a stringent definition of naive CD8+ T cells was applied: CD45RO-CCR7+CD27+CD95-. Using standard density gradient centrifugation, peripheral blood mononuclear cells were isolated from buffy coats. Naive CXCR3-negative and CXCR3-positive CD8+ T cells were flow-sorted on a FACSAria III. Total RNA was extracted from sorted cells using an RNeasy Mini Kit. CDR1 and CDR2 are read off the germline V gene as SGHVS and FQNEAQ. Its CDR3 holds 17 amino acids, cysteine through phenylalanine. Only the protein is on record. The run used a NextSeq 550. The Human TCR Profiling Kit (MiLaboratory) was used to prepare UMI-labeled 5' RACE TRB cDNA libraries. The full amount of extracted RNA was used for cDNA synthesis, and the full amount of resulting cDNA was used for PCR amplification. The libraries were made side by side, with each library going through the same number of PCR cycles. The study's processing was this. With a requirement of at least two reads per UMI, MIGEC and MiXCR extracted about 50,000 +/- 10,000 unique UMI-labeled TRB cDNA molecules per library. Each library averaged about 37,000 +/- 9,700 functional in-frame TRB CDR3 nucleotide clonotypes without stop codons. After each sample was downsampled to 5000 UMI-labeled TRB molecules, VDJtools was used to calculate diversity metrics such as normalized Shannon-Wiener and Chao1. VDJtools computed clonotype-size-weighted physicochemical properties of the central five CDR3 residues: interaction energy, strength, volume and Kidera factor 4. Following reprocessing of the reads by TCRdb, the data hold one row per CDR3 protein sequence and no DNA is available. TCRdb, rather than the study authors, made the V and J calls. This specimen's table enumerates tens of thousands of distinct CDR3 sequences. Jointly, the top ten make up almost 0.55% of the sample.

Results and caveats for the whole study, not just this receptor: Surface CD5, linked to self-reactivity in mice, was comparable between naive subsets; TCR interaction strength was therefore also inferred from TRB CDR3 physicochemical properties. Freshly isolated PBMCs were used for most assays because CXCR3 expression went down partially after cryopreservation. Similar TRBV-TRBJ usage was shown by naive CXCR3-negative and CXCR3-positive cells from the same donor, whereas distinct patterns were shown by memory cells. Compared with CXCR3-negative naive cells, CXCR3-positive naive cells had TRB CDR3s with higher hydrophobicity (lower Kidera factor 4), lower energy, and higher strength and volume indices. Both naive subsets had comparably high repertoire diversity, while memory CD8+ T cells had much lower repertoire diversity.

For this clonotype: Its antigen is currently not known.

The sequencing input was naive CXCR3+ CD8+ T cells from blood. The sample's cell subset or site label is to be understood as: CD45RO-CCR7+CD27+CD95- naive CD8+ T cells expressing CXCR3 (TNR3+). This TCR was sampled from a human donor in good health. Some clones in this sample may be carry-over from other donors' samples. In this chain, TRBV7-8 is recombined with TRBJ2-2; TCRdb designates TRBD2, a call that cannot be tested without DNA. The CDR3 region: CASSLLGGSLSPGELFF.